This T cell receptor beta chain derives from a study of cytomegalovirus exposure and HLA in healthy donors. This clone was seen just once. Germline assignment: CDR1 SGHTA and CDR2 FQGNSA. The CDR3 runs to 14 residues. The V segment lost 4 bases and the J segment 3 bases; nucleotides outside the gene matches: 2. Use of 60 Vbeta and 13 Jbeta primers characterized the PCR. Method: immunoSEQ multiplex PCR; TCRdb's copy keeps in-frame clones and lacks some. The sample shows about 150,000 clones, 75% to 80% of them seen only once. The TCR comes from a male donor in good health and CMV-seronegative. Input material: PBMCs. This chain uses TRBV7-2 with TRBJ2-7, with 11 nucleotides matching TRBD2. The CDR3 DNA sequence: TGTGCCAGCAGCTCTAGCGGGGGGAACTACGAGCAGTACTTC. This translates into CASSSSGGNYEQYF. Full variable domain (remainder filled in from reference TRBV7-2 and TRBJ2-7): GAGVSQSPSNKVTEKGKDVELRCDPISGHTALYWYRQSLGQGLEFLIYFQGNSAPDKSGLPSDRFSAERTGGSVSTLTIQRTQQEDSAVYLCASSSSGGNYEQYFGPGTRLTVT.